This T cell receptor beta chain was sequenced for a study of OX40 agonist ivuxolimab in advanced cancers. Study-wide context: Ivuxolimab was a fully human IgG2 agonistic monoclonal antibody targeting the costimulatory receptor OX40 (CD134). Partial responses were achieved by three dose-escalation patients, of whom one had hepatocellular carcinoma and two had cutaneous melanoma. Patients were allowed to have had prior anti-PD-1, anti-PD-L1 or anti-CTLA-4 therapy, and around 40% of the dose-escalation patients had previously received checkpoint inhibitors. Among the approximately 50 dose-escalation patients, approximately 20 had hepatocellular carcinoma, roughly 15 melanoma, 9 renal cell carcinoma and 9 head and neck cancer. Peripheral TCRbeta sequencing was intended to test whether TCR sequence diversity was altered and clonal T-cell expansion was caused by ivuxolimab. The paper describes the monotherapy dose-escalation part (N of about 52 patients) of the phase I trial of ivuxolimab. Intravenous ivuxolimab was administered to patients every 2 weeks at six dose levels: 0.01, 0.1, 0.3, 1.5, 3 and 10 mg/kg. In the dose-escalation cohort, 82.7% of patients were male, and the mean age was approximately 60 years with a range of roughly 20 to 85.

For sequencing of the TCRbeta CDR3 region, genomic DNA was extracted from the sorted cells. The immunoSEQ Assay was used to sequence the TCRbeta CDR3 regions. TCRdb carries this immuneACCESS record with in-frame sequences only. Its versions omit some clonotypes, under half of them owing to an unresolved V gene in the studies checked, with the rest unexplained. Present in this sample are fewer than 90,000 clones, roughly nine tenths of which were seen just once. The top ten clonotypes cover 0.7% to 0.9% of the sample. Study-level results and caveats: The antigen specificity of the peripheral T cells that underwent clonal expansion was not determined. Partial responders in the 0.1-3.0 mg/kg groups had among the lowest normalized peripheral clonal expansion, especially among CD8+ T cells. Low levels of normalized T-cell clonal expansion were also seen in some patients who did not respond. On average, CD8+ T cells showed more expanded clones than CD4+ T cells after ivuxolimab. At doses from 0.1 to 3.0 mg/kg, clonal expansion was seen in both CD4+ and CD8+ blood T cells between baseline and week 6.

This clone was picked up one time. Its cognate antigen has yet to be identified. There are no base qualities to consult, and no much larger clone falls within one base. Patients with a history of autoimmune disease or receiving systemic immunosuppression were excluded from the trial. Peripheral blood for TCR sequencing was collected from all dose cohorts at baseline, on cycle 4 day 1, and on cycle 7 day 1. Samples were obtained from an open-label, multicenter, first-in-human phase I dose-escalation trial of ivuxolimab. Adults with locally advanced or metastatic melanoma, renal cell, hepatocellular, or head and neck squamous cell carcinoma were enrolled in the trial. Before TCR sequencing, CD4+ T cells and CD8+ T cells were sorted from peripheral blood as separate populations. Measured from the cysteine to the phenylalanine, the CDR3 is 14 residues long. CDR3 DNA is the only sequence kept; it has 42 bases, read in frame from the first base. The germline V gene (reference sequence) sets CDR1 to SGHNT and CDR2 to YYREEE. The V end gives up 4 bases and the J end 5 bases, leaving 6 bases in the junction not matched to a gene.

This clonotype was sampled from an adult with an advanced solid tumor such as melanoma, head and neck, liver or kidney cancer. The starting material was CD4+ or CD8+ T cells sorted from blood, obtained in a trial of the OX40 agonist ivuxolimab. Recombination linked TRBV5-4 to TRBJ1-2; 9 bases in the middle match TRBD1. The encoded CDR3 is CASSPRDREYGYTF. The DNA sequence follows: TGTGCCAGCAGCCCCCGGGACAGGGAATATGGCTACACCTTC.